What follows are 22 T cell receptor beta chains derived from one specimen sequenced in a study of cytomegalovirus exposure and HLA in healthy donors. Only in-frame clones appear in the TCRdb table, and some are missing; sequencing was by immunoSEQ multiplex PCR. The data show about 280,000 clones, approximately 87% seen once. Sample: PBMCs. The receptor set was obtained from a woman under 30 in good health and CMV-seronegative.

The rearrangement joins TRBV5-1 to TRBJ2-3; unclear D gene. This CDR3 region has 13 residues. Trimming took off 1 base at V and 4 bases at J, with 7 bases between the two ends. Germline loops: CDR1 SGHRS, CDR2 YFSETQ. The CDR3 spells CASSLNNPDTQYF. CDR3 in DNA: TGCGCCAGCAGCTTGAACAACCCAGATACGCAGTATTTT.

The rearrangement joins TRBV30 to TRBJ1-6; D ambiguous. Germline V lookup: CDR1 GTSNPN, CDR2 SVGIG (reference sequence). V was clipped by 1 base and J by 10 bases, with 14 bases between them. The CDR3 runs 14 residues. CDR3 protein: CAWSGFSDRSPLHF. The DNA for the CDR3 is TGTGCCTGGAGTGGGTTCTCAGATCGATCACCCCTCCACTTT. The variable domain in full, completed from reference TRBV30 and TRBJ1-6, reads SQTIHQWPATLVQPVGSPLSLECTVEGTSNPNLYWYRQAAGRGLQLLFYSVGIGQISSEVPQNLSASRPQDRQFILSSKKLLLSDSGFYLCAWSGFSDRSPLHFGNGTRLTVT.

J is TRBJ2-7 and V is TRBV30; 12 bases are shared with TRBD2. Germline V CDR1 and CDR2: GTSNPN, SVGIG (reference sequence). The V and J ends lost 0 bases and 6 bases, in that order; junction bases with no gene match: 9. This CDR3 comprises 16 residues. The CDR3 coding sequence is TGTGCCTGGAGTGTACAGCTAGCGGGAGGGCCTCGCGAGCAGTACTTC. Protein sequence: CAWSVQLAGGPREQYF. The complete variable domain, with remaining parts taken from reference TRBV30 and TRBJ2-7, reads SQTIHQWPATLVQPVGSPLSLECTVEGTSNPNLYWYRQAAGRGLQLLFYSVGIGQISSEVPQNLSASRPQDRQFILSSKKLLLSDSGFYLCAWSVQLAGGPREQYFGPGTRLTVT.

Details on this clone: Sequence at one end of the junction differs from germline and may be a read error. The V and J genes are TRBV28 and TRBJ1-2; a possible D gene is TRBD1 (6 bases). The germline V gene encodes CDR1 MDHEN and CDR2 SYDVKM. This CDR3 has 11 amino acids. CDR3 residues: CASSLNTGWIF. CDR3 nucleotide sequence: TGTGCCAGCAGTTTGAATACAGGGTGGATCTTC.

The chain links TRBV5-6 to TRBJ2-2; D call uncertain. This CDR3 is built from 14 residues. CDR1 is SGHDT and CDR2 is YYEEEE in the germline V gene. V lost 1 base and J lost 5, with 9 bases in between. CDR3 sequence reads: CASSLRRVTGELFF. CDR3 sequence (DNA): TGTGCCAGCAGCTTGCGCCGGGTGACCGGGGAGCTGTTTTTT.

The CDR3 sequence is CSTILPGGEQYF. CDR3 coding DNA: TGCAGCACCATACTTCCAGGGGGCGAGCAGTACTTC. This chain links TRBV29-1 with TRBJ2-7, with 7 bases that match TRBD1. J lost 6 bases, V lost 8 bases, and 10 bases had no gene match. This CDR3 is built from 12 residues. Per germline, CDR1 SQVTM and CDR2 ANQGSEA.

This chain uses TRBV1 with TRBJ2-7; TRBD2 reflects the table's D call only, with no check against the DNA. TRBV1 is labeled a pseudogene. The CDR3 loop spans 15 amino acids. In DNA, the CDR3 is TGCACCAGCAGCCCTTTTACGGGGGGCTCCTACGAGCAGTACTTC. This gives the protein CTSSPFTGGSYEQYF.

The gene calls are TRBV2 and TRBJ1-4, with TRBD1 matching over 10 bases. V shed 6 bases, J shed 6 bases, and the junction held 16 bases outside the gene matches. The CDR3 is 18 amino acids. Germline V gene lookup returns CDR1 SNHLY and CDR2 FYNNEI. The CDR3 nucleotides are TGTGCCAGCAGCCCCAGGGGACAGGGGCTCTCCGGGGATGAAAAACTGTTTTTT. Its protein product is CASSPRGQGLSGDEKLFF.

J is TRBJ2-3 and V is TRBV10-1; the D gene is possibly TRBD1 (6 bases). Trimming cost V 4 bases and J 6 bases, with 14 bases left between them. The germline V gene encodes CDR1 WNHNN and CDR2 SYGVQD (reference sequence). The CDR3 consists of 14 residues. The CDR3 sequence: CASSVGTKTDTQYF. CDR3 nucleotides: TGCGCCAGCAGTGTCGGGACAAAGACGGATACGCAGTATTTT.

This clone has more than one count but fewer than ten. The chain uses TRBV7-2 and TRBJ2-7; D perhaps matches TRBD2 (6 bases). Germline V gives CDR1 SGHTA, CDR2 FQGNSA. V lost 4 bases and J 0 bases, leaving 10 bases between the germline ends. This CDR3 is 14 amino acids long. The CDR3 bases are TGTGCCAGCAGCTCTAGCGTGAGCTCCTACGAGCAGTACTTC. Translation gives CASSSSVSSYEQYF.

The chain has TRBV5-1 and TRBJ1-1, with D maybe TRBD1 (6 bases). There are 15 residues in the CDR3. Per the germline V gene, CDR1 is SGHRS and CDR2 is YFSETQ. The V end was cut by 5 bases, the J end by 8 bases, with 22 bases between. The CDR3 nucleotides read TGCGCCAGCAGGGGGTCAGGGGTACCCCAAGGGGAAGCTTTCTTT. It codes for CASRGSGVPQGEAFF.

This clone has only one observation. This sequence joins TRBV9 and TRBJ2-1, with TRBD2 matching 10 bases. J lost 0 bases, V lost 2 bases, and 8 bases had no gene match. CDR1 is SGDLS and CDR2 is YYNGEE in the germline V gene. CDR3 length: 18 residues. The CDR3 sequence: CASSVGGVAGGSYNEQFF. The DNA of the CDR3 is TGTGCCAGCAGCGTCGGGGGTGTAGCGGGGGGCTCCTACAATGAGCAGTTCTTC.

The chain has TRBV9 and TRBJ2-4, with a possible D match to TRBD2 (5 bases). Germline CDR1 and CDR2: SGDLS and YYNGEE. The CDR3 totals 14 residues. Trimming cost V 2 bases and J 2 bases, with 8 bases left between them. CDR3 in DNA: TGTGCCAGCAGCGTTAGCGAGCCCAAAAACATTCAGTACTTC. This encodes CASSVSEPKNIQYF.

The chain has TRBV28 and TRBJ2-5; 10 nucleotides line up with TRBD2. Germline V lookup: CDR1 MDHEN, CDR2 SYDVKM. J was trimmed by 5 bases and V by 5 bases; bases with no gene match: 5. There are 14 residues in the CDR3. The CDR3 sequence: CASSQREGPETQYF. The CDR3 coding sequence is TGTGCCAGCAGTCAGCGGGAGGGCCCTGAGACCCAGTACTTC.

V gene TRBV6-5 combines with J gene TRBJ1-4; the match to TRBD1 covers 8 bases. The CDR3 contains 15 residues. V dropped 0 bases and J dropped 8; count of bases not matched to a gene: 5. Germline V CDR1 and CDR2: MNHEY, SVGAGI. CDR3 residues: CASSYSGQGGEKLFF. As DNA, the CDR3 is TGTGCCAGCAGTTACTCTGGACAGGGTGGCGAAAAACTGTTTTTT.

V usage is TRBV5-6 and J usage is TRBJ1-2, with 11 bases fitting TRBD1. The V segment lost 3 bases and the J segment 7 bases; nucleotides outside the gene matches: 17. Germline V gives CDR1 SGHDT, CDR2 YYEEEE. There are 18 residues in the CDR3. The CDR3 region is CASSWEPRDRGSGGGYTF. For the CDR3, the DNA is TGTGCCAGCAGCTGGGAGCCCCGGGACAGGGGGAGCGGTGGTGGCTACACCTTC.

V and J are TRBV10-2 and TRBJ2-3; TRBD1 matches at 8 bases. J was trimmed by 5 bases and V by 7 bases; bases with no gene match: 8. The CDR3 is 14 residues long. In germline, CDR1 is WSHSY, CDR2 SAAADI. The DNA of the CDR3 is TGCGCCAGCATAGACAGACAGGGGAAAGATACGCAGTATTTT. Its protein is CASIDRQGKDTQYF.

This chain links TRBV7-6 with TRBJ2-1; 7 bases are shared with TRBD2. CDR1 and CDR2 (germline): SGHVS, FNYEAQ. V shed 1 base, J shed 4 bases, and the junction held 7 bases outside the gene matches. The CDR3 totals 16 residues. The CDR3 protein is CASSLDPGGGYNEQFF. The CDR3 coding sequence is TGTGCCAGCAGCTTAGACCCGGGAGGAGGTTACAATGAGCAGTTCTTC.

The chain recombines TRBV27 with TRBJ2-3; a possible D gene is TRBD2 (6 bases). V was clipped by 8 bases and J by 2 bases, with 14 bases between them. Per germline, CDR1 MNHEY and CDR2 SMNVEV (reference sequence). This CDR3 is 14 amino acids long. The chain's CDR3 is CASGAGRSTDTQYF. CDR3 bases: TGTGCCAGCGGGGCGGGAAGGTCCACAGATACGCAGTATTTT.

This clone is a singleton in its sample. The chain carries TRBV7-6 and TRBJ1-3; D not resolved. V lost 5 bases, J lost 7 bases, and 18 bases lay in between. The length of the CDR3 is 15 residues. Germline V gene sequence: CDR1 SGHVS, CDR2 FNYEAQ. CDR3 sequence (DNA): TGTGCCAGCAGCCCCCACGGAGGAAACAAGAACACCATATATTTT. This encodes CASSPHGGNKNTIYF.

The J gene is TRBJ1-3, the V gene TRBV4-3; possible D gene TRBD1, 6 bases. Germline V gene lookup returns CDR1 LGHNA and CDR2 YSLEER. V was shortened by 1 base and J by 3 bases, with 10 bases between the two germline ends. This CDR3 comprises 15 residues. The DNA of the CDR3 is TGCGCCAGCAGCCAAGGCGCAGGGGTTGGAAACACCATATATTTT. Encoded protein: CASSQGAGVGNTIYF.

This sequence joins TRBV27 and TRBJ2-1; 11 nucleotides match TRBD2. This CDR3 contains 20 residues. Germline V gives CDR1 MNHEY, CDR2 SMNVEV (reference sequence). After removal of 1 base from V and 4 bases from J, the junction contained 15 bases not matched to a gene. CDR3 in amino acids: CASSLLVGPSGRRWYNEQFF. The CDR3 bases are TGTGCCAGCAGTTTATTAGTCGGGCCTAGCGGGAGGAGATGGTACAATGAGCAGTTCTTC.